This T cell receptor (beta chain) was profiled in a study of regulatory T cells in long-lasting Graves disease (dated by TCRdb to the early 2020s). A note on the overall study: Antithyroid drugs had been taken for less than 3 months by newly diagnosed Graves' disease patients. Patients with persistent Graves' disease were compared with patients with newly diagnosed Graves' disease using TCR sequencing and RNA sequencing of peripheral blood. The study was conducted in China and was registered as a clinical trial. A total of 35 or so samples were covered by TCR sequencing, comprising about 13 persistent and about 20 newly diagnosed Graves' disease patients.

Broader findings and caveats from the paper: Because the primary lesion, thyroid tissue, could not be accessed, the study looked at peripheral blood alone. Sequencing and analysis were limited to the TCR beta chain. The authors acknowledged the small sample size as a limitation that may reduce accuracy. Compared with newly diagnosed patients, persistent Graves' disease patients had lower TCR Shannon entropy and fewer highly expanded clones, which suggests clonal expansion. A larger number of public clonotypes was shared among persistent patients (around 3,000) than among newly diagnosed patients (roughly 980). Persistent disease showed preferential use of TRBV28, TRBJ1-2 and TRBJ2-5, whereas newly diagnosed disease favored TRBV20-1 and TRBJ2-1.

Library preparation employed multiplex PCR. Sequencing used an Illumina HiSeq 4000. To build TCR beta libraries, CDR3 regions were amplified by Arm-PCR using iRepertoire HTBI primers. Gel purification was performed on PCR products prior to sequencing. The authors' analysis ran thus. A total of around 59 TRBV and 14 TRBJ segments were identified across samples and were used for gene usage analysis of CDR3 amino acid clonotypes. Filtered high-quality paired reads were merged into contigs using COPE and FqMerger. BLAST was used to align contigs to the IMGT TRBV, TRBD and TRBJ reference genes, and CDR3 was defined following IMGT. Any clonotype with a frequency above 0.1% was counted as a highly expanded clone. Shannon entropy was used to measure repertoire diversity, and the Gini coefficient was used to measure V-J evenness. A clonotype found in more than one individual was treated as public. Clones were called with MiXCR by TCRdb after fastp trimmed the public reads at Q25, and only in-frame beta chains were retained. Merged by CDR3 protein, the rows form single entries marked with the most common genes and DNA. The V and J calls and clone size are TCRdb's, not the authors'. This sample is represented by about 620,000 distinct CDR3 sequences; roughly 16% of them were singletons. More than 15% of the sample rests with the top ten.

The time point label corresponds to: newly diagnosed GD, antithyroid drugs for less than 3 months. For both TCR sequencing and RNA sequencing, RNA was extracted from PBMCs in TRIzol. The diagnosis of Graves' disease followed American Thyroid Association guidelines. Patients were recruited from an endocrinology department in Xi'an, China. Each patient gave 7.5 to 10 milliliters of peripheral blood, collected in an EDTA anticoagulant tube. Ficoll Paque Plus density gradient separation was used to isolate PBMCs, and no additional T cell sorting was done. An Agilent 2100 Bioanalyzer and agarose gel were used to assess RNA quality, and a NanoDrop 2000 was used to measure RNA concentration. The CDR3 runs 15 residues from the cysteine to the phenylalanine. Solely the CDR3 DNA is kept, with 45 bases framed from the first base. V ends up 3 bases short and J 2 bases short, with an unmatched junction base count of 5. The germline V gene specifies KGHSH as CDR1 and LQKENI as CDR2.

A note on this clonotype: Its recognized antigen is unknown. Base qualities were left out, and no much larger clone turns up one base away.

These same records also appear under a second study, on T cells in Graves' hyperthyroidism and ophthalmopathy. From that second study: Stable Graves' hyperthyroidism was defined as the absence of progression to ophthalmopathy over 18 months of follow-up. Hyperthyroidism patients were aged 18 to 65 years and newly diagnosed, with disease duration of less than 2 months. Patients with uncontrolled infections, other autoimmune diseases, pregnancy or lactation were excluded. Diagnoses were established on the basis of clinical symptoms, serum thyroxine and TRAb, thyroid ultrasound, and orbital computed tomography. The TCR CDR3 was subjected to a first round of RT-PCR using the HTBI primer set and the Qiagen OneStep RT-PCR kit. Blood samples also contained most of the expanded thyroid clonotypes (frequency above 0.001), which suggests that blood repertoires may reflect thyroid immune responses. In cross-validation, a model built on a 13 V-J signature told ophthalmopathy apart from stable hyperthyroidism with 85% to 90% sensitivity and approximately 81% specificity, and in testing the same model reached 80%/75%. In validation, the model predicted progression to ophthalmopathy a median of roughly six months before onset, with around 70% sensitivity and 72.22% specificity. TCR V-J signatures able to tell the groups apart were searched for in a discovery cohort of 90 to 100 patients, of whom 43 had Graves' ophthalmopathy and about 55 had stable Graves' hyperthyroidism. An independent validation cohort of fewer than 20 hyperthyroidism patients and approximately 16 patients who later progressed to ophthalmopathy tested prospective prediction of ophthalmopathy. For training and testing, the 100 or so patients in the discovery cohort were randomly divided in a 7:3 ratio. Thyroid tissue and blood T-cell repertoires from six Graves' hyperthyroidism patients were also compared in the study. Once sampling was done, hyperthyroidism patients were given methimazole at a starting dose of 30 mg daily, whereas ophthalmopathy patients were given high-dose intravenous methylprednisolone. Libraries were constructed in a second round of multiplex PCR, after which size selection and purification were carried out. The libraries were sequenced on an Illumina HiSeq2000 using paired-end 100 bp reads. SOAPnuke was used to process the raw data, throwing out any read that contained adapters or uncalled bases, had a mean Phred below 15, or lacked an exact constant-primer or identifier match. COPE v1.2.5 was used to merge the high-quality paired reads, and each unique nucleotide sequence was defined as a clonotype. MiTCR v1.1 was used to align clonotypes to the IMGT TRBV, TRBD and TRBJ reference segments. Only V-J combinations with frequency above 0.0001, covering 99% to 99.2% of repertoires, were analysed. A TCS score was defined as the ratio of F50 (clonal expansion) to E x V (chaos), with BLOSUM62-based TCRdist applied between CDR3 peptides within each V-J. Welch's t-statistics and random forest reduced roughly 540 V-J features to 10 to 15, which were used in a naive Bayes classifier (R e1071). No statistical method was used to fix the sample size in advance, and group allocation was not hidden from the investigators. TCR Vbeta CDR3 sequencing of some 140 peripheral blood samples (over 40 ophthalmopathy, 70 to 85 hyperthyroidism and around 17 progressor patients) is reported in the paper.

In this chain, TRBV18 is recombined with TRBJ2-3, with 7 bases matching TRBD1. The sample was peripheral blood mononuclear cells (PBMCs), taken at new diagnosis, from a patient treated with antithyroid drugs. The receptor was isolated from a woman aged 25 to 45 with Graves disease. Donor details come from another sample of the same person, matched by shared clones. The CDR3 loop reads CASSPGQAITDTQYF. Here is the DNA: TGTGCCAGCTCACCCGGACAGGCGATCACAGATACGCAGTATTTT.